The next 27 T cell receptor beta chains were all read from a single sample in a study of blood T cells in healthy people across ages. A J-beta primer mix and a sample-barcoded 5' primer were used in a second PCR of roughly 6 to 11 cycles. Each CDR3 protein gets one entry after TCRdb re-called the 5' RACE reads with MiXCR. The repertoire holds around 650,000 distinct CDR3 sequences, with around two fifths as singletons. Sequencing was done on a sample of blood. The receptors shown here come from a man older than 75 in good health.

This clonotype has more than one count but fewer than ten. The chain employs TRBV4-2 and TRBJ2-7; 7 nucleotides agree with TRBD1. Losses at the gene ends were 2 bases for V and 2 bases for J; bases not matched to a gene: 6. Germline CDR1 LGHNA, CDR2 YNFKEQ. This CDR3 has 15 amino acids. In DNA form, the CDR3 reads TGTGCCAGCAGCCAATACGGGGACAGTCCCTACGAGCAGTACTTC. Protein product: CASSQYGDSPYEQYF.

The chain carries TRBV12-3 or TRBV12-4 and TRBJ2-7; D unresolved. This CDR3 has 13 residues. V shed 7 bases and J shed 0 bases, with 10 bases lying between them. The CDR3 coding sequence is TGTGCCAGCATGAGTGTCCCCTCCTACGAGCAGTACTTC. This sequence encodes CASMSVPSYEQYF.

This clonotype was seen a handful of times. CDR3 residues: CASSQAPAPGRGDTQYF. The CDR3 region has the DNA TGCGCCAGCAGCCAAGCTCCGGCTCCCGGGCGGGGAGATACGCAGTATTTT. V gene TRBV4-3 combines with J gene TRBJ2-3, with a tentative D call TRBD2 (6 bases). The CDR3 consists of 17 residues. V was shortened by 1 base and J by 5 bases, with 19 bases between the two germline ends. Germline V gene sequence: CDR1 LGHNA, CDR2 YSLEER.

This clonotype was detected only a few times. The chain uses TRBV28 and TRBJ2-4, with TRBD1 matching 9 bases. CDR3 length: 15 residues. In germline, CDR1 is MDHEN, CDR2 SYDVKM. The V and J ends lost 5 bases and 6 bases, in that order; junction bases with no gene match: 8. CDR3 in DNA: TGTGCCAGCAGTCAGCCGGGACAGGGTGGAAACATTCAGTACTTC. Translation: CASSQPGQGGNIQYF.

The chain recombines TRBV11-2 with TRBJ2-6; D is unresolved. Germline assignment: CDR1 SGHAT and CDR2 FQNNGV. The CDR3 has 14 amino acids. Deletions cut 5 bases from V and 2 bases from J, with 7 bases between. CDR3 sequence reads: CASSLRTGANVLTF. CDR3 coding DNA: TGTGCCAGCAGCCTAAGAACTGGGGCCAACGTCCTGACTTTC. Drawing the rest from reference TRBV11-2 and TRBJ2-6, the complete variable domain is EAGVAQSPRYKIIEKRQSVAFWCNPISGHATLYWYQQILGQGPKLLIQFQNNGVVDDSQLPKDRFSAERLKGVDSTLKIQPAKLEDSAVYLCASSLRTGANVLTFGAGSRLTVL.

The table lists this clonotype with a few counts. The chain recombines TRBV5-1 with TRBJ1-5; a possible D gene is TRBD1 (5 bases). The V end lost 5 bases, the J end lost 1 base, and 13 bases lay between the germline ends. Germline CDR1 SGHRS, CDR2 YFSETQ. CDR3 length: 15 amino acids. The CDR3 loop is CASSTGLGSNQPQHF. The CDR3, as DNA: TGCGCCAGCAGTACGGGGCTAGGGAGCAATCAGCCCCAGCATTTT.

The rearrangement links TRBV7-9 to TRBJ2-3, with D unresolved. The CDR3 consists of 14 residues. CDR1 is SEHNR and CDR2 is FQNEAQ in the germline V gene (reference sequence). Between the trimmed V and J ends, which lost 4 bases and 6 bases, there was a span of 14 bases. As DNA, the CDR3 is TGTGCCAGCAGCTACCCCGGGCCCTGGGATACGCAGTATTTT. The encoded protein is CASSYPGPWDTQYF.

V is TRBV9 and J is TRBJ2-4; D perhaps matches TRBD2 (5 bases). V lost 0 bases, J lost 13 bases, and 23 bases lay in between. Germline CDR1 SGDLS, CDR2 YYNGEE. The CDR3 sequence is 16 residues long. The CDR3 nucleotides read TGTGCCAGCAGCGTAGGGTTTGGGAGATTATACAATGAGCAGTACTTC. This codes for CASSVGFGRLYNEQYF. Supplemented by reference TRBV9 and TRBJ2-4, the full variable domain reads DSGVTQTPKHLITATGQRVTLRCSPRSGDLSVYWYQQSLDQGLQFLIQYYNGEERAKGNILERFSAQQFPDLHSELNLSSLELGDSALYFCASSVGFGRLYNEQYFGAGTRLSVL.

This clonotype is a singleton in its sample. The chain has TRBV7-9 and TRBJ2-5; 10 bases align to TRBD1. Per germline, CDR1 SEHNR and CDR2 FQNEAQ (reference sequence). This CDR3 is 17 amino acids long. With V trimmed by 5 bases and J by 2 bases, 11 bases remained unmatched. The CDR3 bases are TGTGCCAGCAGCACCCGGACCGGGACAGGGGATCAAGAGACCCAGTACTTC. This translates into CASSTRTGTGDQETQYF.

This clonotype was observed a handful of times. In nucleotides, the CDR3 is TGCGCCAGCAGCTTGGTTCTAGGGCCCCAAGAGACCCAGTACTTC. The encoded protein is CASSLVLGPQETQYF. The rearrangement links TRBV5-1 to TRBJ2-5; no firm D call. The CDR3 consists of 15 residues. The germline CDR1 and CDR2 sequences are SGHRS and YFSETQ. Deletions cut 0 bases from V and 1 base from J, with 10 bases between.

As concerns this clonotype: Being one base from a much bigger clone, this may be a read error. This chain links TRBV29-1 with TRBJ2-7; no firm D call. Trimming removed 7 bases from V and 7 bases from J, with 17 bases in between. The CDR3 spans 12 residues. Germline V gives CDR1 SQVTM, CDR2 ANQGSEA. The CDR3 nucleotides are TGCAGCGCGGCCATGATGGTGGGGGAGCAGTACTTC. Translating gives CSAAMMVGEQYF.

In its sample, this clonotype was seen once. The genes are TRBV27 and TRBJ1-5, with D tentatively TRBD1 (6 bases). Germline V lookup: CDR1 MNHEY, CDR2 SMNVEV (reference sequence). The ends were cut back, 0 bases at V and 6 bases at J, with 9 bases in the middle. The CDR3 consists of 14 residues. The CDR3 here is CASSLSGAGQPQHF. CDR3 DNA: TGTGCCAGCAGTTTATCGGGGGCTGGTCAGCCCCAGCATTTT.

This clonotype was counted once. Sequence at one end of the junction differs from germline and may be a read error. V and J are TRBV5-1 and TRBJ2-1, with 9 bases matching TRBD1. CDR1 and CDR2 (germline): SGHRS, YFSETQ. CDR3 length: 17 amino acids. In nucleotides, the CDR3 is TGCGCCAGCAGCTTGGGGGGAACGGGACAGGGAAACAAAGAGCAGTTCTTC. Translating gives CASSLGGTGQGNKEQFF.

This chain uses TRBV29-1 with TRBJ2-5; 7 bases match TRBD2. V lost 4 bases and J lost 4; bases outside the gene matches: 6. CDR3 size: 13 residues. Per germline, CDR1 SQVTM and CDR2 ANQGSEA. This chain's CDR3 is CSVGGSVRETQYF. Written as DNA, the CDR3 is TGCAGCGTTGGCGGGAGTGTCCGAGAGACCCAGTACTTC.

The table lists this clonotype with many counts. The chain combines TRBV6-5 with TRBJ1-1; D ambiguous. Trimming took 2 bases from V and 7 from J, leaving 8 bases between them. Germline lookup yields CDR1 MNHEY and CDR2 SVGAGI. This CDR3 contains 12 residues. This chain's CDR3 is CASSYQTGEAFF. For the CDR3, the DNA is TGTGCCAGCAGTTACCAGACGGGTGAAGCTTTCTTT.

This chain uses TRBV4-3 with TRBJ2-3, with D unresolved. The V end was cut by 0 bases, the J end by 2 bases, with 15 bases between. Germline CDR1 is LGHNA and CDR2 is YSLEER. This CDR3 spans 17 amino acids. This CDR3 reads CASSQDWKGPPTDTQYF. CDR3 sequence (DNA): TGCGCCAGCAGCCAAGATTGGAAAGGCCCCCCCACAGATACGCAGTATTTT.

This clonotype occurred once. A much larger clone lies one base from this, so it may be a read error. This chain uses TRBV7-2 with TRBJ2-7; 9 nucleotides match TRBD1. Trimming at V came to 1 base and at J to 7 bases, leaving 8 bases not matched to a gene. CDR1 SGHTA and CDR2 FQGNSA come from the germline V gene. CDR3 length: 15 amino acids. This CDR3 is CASSLVVQGASEQYF. DNA of the CDR3: TGTGCCAGCAGCTTAGTGGTACAGGGGGCTAGTGAGCAGTACTTC.

The genes are TRBV12-3 or TRBV12-4 and TRBJ1-6; D may be TRBD1 (5 bases). The CDR3 loop spans 13 amino acids. The germline V and J ends were trimmed by 5 bases and 7 bases, with 9 bases remaining between them. CDR3 DNA: TGTGCCAGCAGTCCCGGGGGGAATTCACCCCTCCACTTT. Residues: CASSPGGNSPLHF.

This clonotype was counted a single time. At one end the junction does not follow the germline gene, possibly because of a read error. In nucleotides, the CDR3 is TGTGCCAGCAGCCAAGGTGGTAGCTCCTACAAGCAGTACTTC. It encodes CASSQGGSSYKQYF. This chain joins TRBV4-2 and TRBJ2-7; D gene ambiguous. The germline CDR1 and CDR2 sequences are LGHNA and YNFKEQ. This CDR3 is built from 14 residues.

In its sample, this clonotype was seen many times. The chain has TRBV10-3 and TRBJ2-3; 8 positions agree with TRBD2. Per germline, CDR1 ENHRY and CDR2 SYGVKD. The CDR3 has 17 residues. V lost 4 bases to trimming and J lost 1 base; unmatched junction nucleotides: 10. CDR3 nucleotide sequence: TGTGCCATCAGTGGACGGGAGGGCCTGCCCCGCACAGATACGCAGTATTTT. Encoded protein: CAISGREGLPRTDTQYF.

This clonotype has at least ten counts. The chain has TRBV6-6 and TRBJ2-3; no reliable D call. CDR1 is MNHNY, CDR2 SVGAGI, per germline (reference sequence). The V and J ends lost 0 bases and 1 base respectively, with 5 bases between them. CDR3 length: 14 amino acids. CDR3 residues: CASSYSVGTDTQYF. As DNA, the CDR3 is TGTGCCAGCAGTTACTCGGTTGGCACAGATACGCAGTATTTT.

This clonotype was observed a handful of times. The chain recombines TRBV5-5 with TRBJ2-5, with 9 nucleotides matching TRBD2. The CDR3 is made up of 16 amino acids. After removal of 0 bases from V and 11 bases from J, the junction contained 14 bases not matched to a gene. In germline, CDR1 is SGHKS, CDR2 YYEKEE (reference sequence). The CDR3 region is CASSLGLAGVRGEQYF. The CDR3 bases are TGTGCCAGCAGCTTGGGGTTAGCGGGGGTACGCGGAGAGCAGTACTTC.

This clonotype was seen many times. This sequence joins TRBV6-4 and TRBJ2-3; D is possibly TRBD1 (5 bases). V was pared by 0 bases and J by 5 bases, with 6 bases between. This CDR3 has 13 amino acids. Germline loops: CDR1 MRHNA, CDR2 SNTAGT. The CDR3 bases are TGTGCCAGCAGTGACTCCCAGGGAGATACGCAGTATTTT. Translated: CASSDSQGDTQYF.

This clonotype has a count of ten or more. The chain is built from TRBV7-9 and TRBJ1-4; possibly TRBD1 for D (5 bases). The V end was cut by 5 bases, the J end by 4 bases, with 11 bases between. This CDR3 has 14 residues. The germline CDR1 and CDR2 sequences are SEHNR and FQNEAQ (reference sequence). CDR3 bases: TGTGCCAGCAGCGACAGCGTTTATAATGAAAAACTGTTTTTT. This translates into CASSDSVYNEKLFF.

The chain has TRBV6-5 and TRBJ2-7; the D gene is possibly TRBD1 (5 bases). Looked up from germline, CDR1 is MNHEY and CDR2 is SVGAGI. The ends were cut back, 10 bases at V and 1 base at J, with 20 bases in the middle. This CDR3 is 15 amino acids long. The CDR3 region is CATKPRIQGSYEQYF. DNA of the CDR3: TGTGCCACTAAACCAAGAATCCAGGGTTCCTACGAGCAGTACTTC.

This chain connects TRBV7-2 to TRBJ2-1; 11 bases line up with TRBD1. Judging by the DNA end, TRBJ2-7 fits better; the J call may be wrong. Looked up from germline, CDR1 is SGHTA and CDR2 is FQGNSA. The CDR3 is 15 residues long. CDR3 protein: CASGRTGGTYNEQYF. The CDR3 DNA sequence: TGTGCCAGCGGACGGACAGGGGGCACCTACAATGAGCAGTACTTC.

The chain joins TRBV2 to TRBJ2-3, with TRBD1 matching 12 bases. V was clipped by 7 bases and J by 3 bases; unmatched bases: 5. The CDR3 contains 15 residues. Germline values: CDR1 SNHLY, CDR2 FYNNEI. In nucleotides, the CDR3 is TGTGCCAGCATGGGGGGACAGGGGGCGACAGATACGCAGTATTTT. Encoded protein: CASMGGQGATDTQYF.